The 5 T cell receptor beta chains below were found in one sample sequenced in a study of CD8 T cells in ankylosing spondylitis. TCRdb independently ran MiXCR on the 5' RACE reads; one entry per CDR3 protein. Among about 92,000 distinct CDR3 sequences, around 9.4% were seen once, and the ten largest hold approximately 4.6%. Source material: blood, either unsorted or a sorted T cell fraction (not recorded which). The receptor set was obtained from a male donor with ankylosing spondylitis or in good health (not recorded which).

The sample holds many counts of this clonotype. The CDR3 region has the DNA TGCAGCGGCCGAACAGGGAACGAGCAGTACTTC. Protein product: CSGRTGNEQYF. The chain couples TRBV29-1 to TRBJ2-7, with TRBD1 as a possible D gene (6 bases). The CDR3 extends over 11 amino acids. Germline CDR1 is SQVTM and CDR2 is ANQGSEA. With 7 bases removed from V and 5 bases from J, the gap between germline ends came to 12 bases.

At least ten counts were recorded for this clonotype. CDR3 protein: CASSLELGQLNTEAFF. Written as DNA, the CDR3 is TGCGCCAGCAGCTTGGAGTTGGGGCAACTGAACACTGAAGCTTTCTTT. V and J are TRBV5-1 and TRBJ1-1; maybe TRBD1 (5 bases). Trimming removed 0 bases from V and 0 bases from J, with 12 bases in between. Germline CDR1 is SGHRS and CDR2 is YFSETQ. The CDR3 is 16 residues long. Complete variable domain (other parts from reference TRBV5-1 and TRBJ1-1): KAGVTQTPRYLIKTRGQQVTLSCSPISGHRSVSWYQQTPGQGLQFLFEYFSETQRNKGNFPGRFSGRQFSNSRSEMNVSTLELGDSALYLCASSLELGQLNTEAFFGQGTRLTVV.

The count of this clonotype is one. The rearrangement links TRBV7-2 to TRBJ2-5; TRBD2 is a possible D gene (6 bases). Germline-derived CDR1 and CDR2 are SGHTA and FQGNSA. The CDR3 loop spans 14 amino acids. Between the trimmed V and J ends, which lost 1 base and 4 bases, there was a span of 10 bases. The CDR3 protein is CASSLVLGGETQYF. As DNA, the CDR3 is TGTGCCAGCAGCTTAGTACTGGGAGGAGAGACCCAGTACTTC.

This clonotype showed up many times. The gene calls are TRBV27 and TRBJ2-1, with a tentative D call TRBD1 (6 bases). Trimming stripped 7 bases from V and 5 bases from J, with 9 bases between. In germline, CDR1 is MNHEY, CDR2 SMNVEV (reference sequence). The CDR3 is 12 amino acids. CDR3 residues: CASITGHNEQFF. The DNA of the CDR3 is TGTGCCAGCATCACAGGGCACAATGAGCAGTTCTTC.

As to this clonotype: A read error may be the cause here, since a much bigger clone is one base away. This chain connects TRBV12-3 or TRBV12-4 to TRBJ2-7; possibly TRBD2 for D (7 bases). The CDR3 extends over 16 amino acids. V lost 3 bases to trimming and J lost 3 bases, with 18 bases between them. CDR3 residues: CASSFGGRGTDYEQYF. CDR3 bases: TGTGCCAGCAGTTTCGGGGGGCGGGGGACCGACTACGAGCAGTACTTC.